This TCR beta chain is drawn from a study of type 1 and type 2 diabetes patients. Across the study: Participants included type 1 and type 2 diabetes patients plus nondiabetic controls. Study results and limitations: Type 2 diabetes and control V and J usage correlated highly, about 0.97.

There are a few counts of this clonotype. Its specificity is unknown. PCR was run on genomic DNA. Multiplex PCR with 30 forward and 13 reverse primers amplified the TCR beta CDR3. MiXCR, applied by TCRdb to the multiplex PCR reads, yields one record per CDR3 protein. Of fewer than 350,000 distinct CDR3 sequences listed, approximately 45% are singletons. Germline CDR1 and CDR2: SNHLY and FYNNEI. CDR3 length: 15 residues. Trimming took off 3 bases at V and 2 bases at J, with 13 bases between the two ends. The material sequenced was peripheral blood mononuclear cells (PBMCs). The sequence was obtained from a man aged 18 to 29 with type 2 diabetes. The chain couples TRBV2 to TRBJ1-1; TRBD1 is a possible D gene (5 bases). CDR3 loop: CASSDLGDGNTEAFF. The CDR3 nucleotides are TGTGCCAGCAGTGATTTAGGGGACGGAAACACTGAAGCTTTCTTT.